This T cell receptor (beta chain) derives from a study of T cells in localized non-small cell lung cancer. Study observations and caveats: Higher T cell density in the blood was associated with longer overall survival, whereas higher adjacent-lung clonality associated with shorter survival.

Germline V gene lookup returns CDR1 SGHTA and CDR2 FQGNSA. The CDR3 runs 12 residues. V lost 4 bases and J lost 6, with 10 bases in between. The data were produced by immunoSEQ multiplex PCR, yet TCRdb's version contains in-frame clones alone and is incomplete. This sample has about 26,000 clones, with roughly 80% found just once. This clone was seen only a few times. Its antigen is unidentified. The chain couples TRBV7-2 to TRBJ2-7; D gene uncertain. This receptor was taken from a woman aged 40 to 75 with stage I lung adenocarcinoma. The sample was peripheral blood, taken before any cancer treatment. In nucleotides, the CDR3 is TGTGCCAGCAGCTCGAGGCCCGCCGAGCAGTACTTC. This gives the protein CASSSRPAEQYF.